Listed here are 6 T cell receptor beta chains from one sample, sequenced in a study of cytomegalovirus exposure and HLA in healthy donors. This table comes from immunoSEQ multiplex PCR, and its TCRdb copy is limited to in-frame clones, with some not included. The sample holds 250,000 to 300,000 clones, 90% seen once. Sequencing input: PBMCs. These receptors were taken from a woman under 30 in good health and CMV-seronegative.

This clone appeared a single time. This chain links TRBV6-5 with TRBJ1-1, with D possibly being TRBD1 (6 bases). This CDR3 contains 14 residues. Per germline, CDR1 MNHEY and CDR2 SVGAGI. Trimming left V 2 bases short and J 2 bases short, with 9 bases between. As DNA, the CDR3 is TGTGCCAGCAGTTACGCACAGGGAAACACTGAAGCTTTCTTT. Its protein product is CASSYAQGNTEAFF.

The chain couples TRBV27 to TRBJ1-1; the D is unclear. V lost 3 bases to trimming and J lost 4 bases, with 12 bases between them. The CDR3 sequence is 14 residues long. Germline V gives CDR1 MNHEY, CDR2 SMNVEV (reference sequence). CDR3 protein: CASSFHVESTEAFF. CDR3 DNA: TGTGCCAGCAGTTTCCACGTCGAGTCCACTGAAGCTTTCTTT.

The V call is TRBV28, the J call TRBJ1-2; 7 nucleotides align to TRBD1. This CDR3 has 15 residues. Per germline, CDR1 MDHEN and CDR2 SYDVKM. Losses at the gene ends were 5 bases for V and 3 bases for J; bases not matched to a gene: 9. Written as DNA, the CDR3 is TGTGCCAGCAGTCTCCCCGACAGGGAAGACTATGGCTACACCTTC. This codes for CASSLPDREDYGYTF.

V usage is TRBV7-8 and J usage is TRBJ2-7, with 10 positions matching TRBD2. The germline V gene has CDR1 SGHVS and CDR2 FQNEAQ. The CDR3 contains 15 residues. The trim removed 1 base at V and 2 bases at J, leaving 2 bases unmatched. CDR3 sequence (DNA): TGTGCCAGCAGCTTAGATCTAGCGGGGGCCTACGAGCAGTACTTC. It translates to CASSLDLAGAYEQYF.

The chain employs TRBV5-8 and TRBJ2-5; TRBD2 agrees at 8 bases. J lost 3 bases, V lost 1 base, and 14 bases had no gene match. Per germline, CDR1 SGHTS and CDR2 YDEGEE. The CDR3 extends over 18 amino acids. In DNA, the CDR3 is TGTGCCAGCAGCTTGTTTGGTCCCGCAGCGGGGGAGGAAGAGACCCAGTACTTC. This gives the protein CASSLFGPAAGEEETQYF.

The chain employs TRBV5-4 and TRBJ1-6; 8 nucleotides agree with TRBD1. V was clipped by 6 bases and J by 1 base; unmatched bases: 6. The CDR3 runs to 16 residues. CDR1 and CDR2 (germline): SGHNT, YYREEE (reference sequence). This CDR3 reads CASTNRGASYNSPLHF. The CDR3 DNA reads as TGTGCCAGCACAAACAGGGGGGCATCCTATAATTCACCCCTCCACTTT.